This T cell receptor beta chain emerged from a study of OX40 agonist ivuxolimab in advanced cancers. Sequencing used immunoSEQ multiplex PCR; TCRdb keeps in-frame clones, though not all of them. The data contain more than 55,000 clones, about 89% of them singletons. The TCR sequence derives from an adult with an advanced solid tumor such as melanoma, head and neck, liver or kidney cancer. The input for sequencing was CD4+ or CD8+ T cells sorted from blood, taken in a trial of the OX40 agonist ivuxolimab.

CDR3 amino acids: CASNSRDRGNSPLHF. As DNA, the CDR3 is TGTGCCAGTAACTCCCGGGACCGCGGTAATTCACCCCTCCACTTT. The V call is TRBV19, the J call TRBJ1-6; possible D gene TRBD1, 5 bases. Germline CDR1 LNHDA, CDR2 SQIVND (reference sequence). V lost 7 bases and J 6 bases, leaving 16 bases between the germline ends. This CDR3 comprises 15 residues.